Here is one TCR beta chain with its context. The target antigen is unknown. At one end the junction does not follow the germline gene, possibly because of a read error. The data were obtained in a study of post-analysis software for immune sequencing data. Notes on the study in general: Five or six TRBV segments, TRBV5-6, TRBV5-1 and TRBV20-1 among them, were found more frequent in patients than controls.

Prepared libraries of TCR beta cDNA carried unique molecular identifiers. Via MiXCR, TCRdb re-called the PCR reads, giving one row per CDR3 protein. The sample consists of roughly 730,000 distinct CDR3 sequences, around 27% of them appearing once. The CDR3 is 16 amino acids. CDR1 and CDR2 from the germline V gene are SSHAT and FNYEAQ (reference sequence). This TCR derives from a girl aged 5 to 17 with multiple sclerosis. The V call is TRBV7-7, the J call TRBJ2-5; no clear D gene. The specimen was blood. CDR3 sequence (DNA): TGTGCTAGCAGCTTAGGTTTAGGGATCTTCAAAGAGACCCAGTACTTC. This gives the protein CASSLGLGIFKETQYF.